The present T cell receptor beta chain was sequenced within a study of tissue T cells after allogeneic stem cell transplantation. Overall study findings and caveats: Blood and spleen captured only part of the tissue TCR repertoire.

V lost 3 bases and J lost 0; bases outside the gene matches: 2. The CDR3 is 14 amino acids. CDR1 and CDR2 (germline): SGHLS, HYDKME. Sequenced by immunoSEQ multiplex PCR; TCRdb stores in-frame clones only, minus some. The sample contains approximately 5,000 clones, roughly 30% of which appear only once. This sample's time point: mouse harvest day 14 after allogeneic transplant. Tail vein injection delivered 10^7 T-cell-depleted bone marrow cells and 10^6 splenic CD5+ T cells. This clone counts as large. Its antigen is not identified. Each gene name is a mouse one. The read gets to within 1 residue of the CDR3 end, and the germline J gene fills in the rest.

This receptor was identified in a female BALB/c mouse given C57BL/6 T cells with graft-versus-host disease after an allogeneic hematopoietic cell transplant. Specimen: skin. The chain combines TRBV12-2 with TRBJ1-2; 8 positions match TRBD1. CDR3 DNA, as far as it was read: TGTGCCAGCTCTTCGGGACAGGCAAACTCCGACTACACC. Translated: CASSSGQANSDYT. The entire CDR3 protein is CASSSGQANSDYTF.